The 30 T cell receptor beta chains below come from one sample, sequenced in a study of cytomegalovirus exposure and HLA in healthy donors. PCR was performed using 60 Vbeta and 13 Jbeta primers. TCRdb's copy holds only in-frame clones and misses some; the assay was immunoSEQ multiplex PCR. The top ten clones hold 2.5% to 3% of a sample with 160,000 or so clones, about 71% of them seen once. Sequenced material: PBMCs. These receptors all stem from a woman aged 25 to 39 in good health and CMV-seronegative.

The rearrangement uses TRBV7-9 and TRBJ2-6, with D possibly TRBD2 on 5 matching bases. This CDR3 region has 18 residues. Per germline, CDR1 SEHNR and CDR2 FQNEAQ (reference sequence). V gave up 5 bases and J gave up 4 bases, with 21 bases separating them. CDR3 in DNA: TGTGCCAGCAGCCCCCTCCCCGGAGGTAATGACGGGGCCAACGTCCTGACTTTC. This codes for CASSPLPGGNDGANVLTF.

This clone turned up a few times. The chain joins TRBV5-6 to TRBJ1-6; D call uncertain. CDR1 is SGHDT, CDR2 YYEEEE, per germline. The V gene lost 2 bases and the J gene lost 8 bases, with 14 bases spanning the gap. CDR3 length: 15 amino acids. The CDR3 sequence: CASSLREGVHSPLHF. The CDR3 bases are TGTGCCAGCAGCTTAAGGGAGGGTGTGCATTCACCCCTCCACTTT. The whole variable domain, filled in from reference TRBV5-6 and TRBJ1-6, reads DAGVTQSPTHLIKTRGQQVTLRCSPKSGHDTVSWYQQALGQGPQFIFQYYEEEERQRGNFPDRFSGHQFPNYSSELNVNALLLGDSALYLCASSLREGVHSPLHFGNGTRLTVT.

This clone has only one observation. The chain employs TRBV4-3 and TRBJ2-2, with a weak D call TRBD2 (5 bases). CDR3 size: 14 residues. CDR1 is LGHNA, CDR2 YSLEER, per germline. V lost 1 base to trimming and J lost 8 bases, with 11 bases between them. DNA for the CDR3: TGCGCCAGCAGCCAAGTAATGCGGGCTGGGGAGCTGTTTTTT. Protein sequence: CASSQVMRAGELFF.

The V gene is TRBV13, the J gene TRBJ1-1; the match to TRBD1 covers 9 bases. With V trimmed by 8 bases and J by 8 bases, 9 bases remained unmatched. This CDR3 comprises 13 residues. Germline V gene data show CDR1 as PRHDT and CDR2 as FYEKMQ (reference sequence). CDR3 in DNA: TGTGCCAGCGATTTGGGACAGGGTCGAGAAGCTTTCTTT. This sequence encodes CASDLGQGREAFF. Full variable domain (remainder filled in from reference TRBV13 and TRBJ1-1): AAGVIQSPRHLIKEKRETATLKCYPIPRHDTVYWYQQGPGQDPQFLISFYEKMQSDKGSIPDRFSAQQFSDYHSELNMSSLELGDSALYFCASDLGQGREAFFGQGTRLTVV.

As regards this clone: Other nucleotide sequences from this sample produce the same CDR3. This chain uses TRBV7-2 with TRBJ1-5; 7 nucleotides agree with TRBD1. Germline CDR1 and CDR2: SGHTA and FQGNSA. The ends lost 1 base at V and 0 bases at J; junction bases unmatched: 6. The CDR3 spans 17 residues. The CDR3 coding sequence is TGTGCCAGCAGCTTAGTGAGGGGGCTGAATAGCAATCAGCCCCAGCATTTT. This translates into CASSLVRGLNSNQPQHF.

The chain is built from TRBV11-2 and TRBJ2-7; 10 bases match TRBD2. In germline, CDR1 is SGHAT, CDR2 FQNNGV. The J segment lost 6 bases and the V segment lost 0 bases, leaving 8 bases of the junction unmatched. The CDR3 loop spans 16 amino acids. CDR3 in amino acids: CASSLELAGGGFEQYF. Written as DNA, the CDR3 is TGTGCCAGCAGCTTAGAATTAGCGGGAGGAGGTTTCGAGCAGTACTTC.

In its sample, this clone was seen once. V and J are TRBV2 and TRBJ2-1, with a tentative D call TRBD1 (5 bases). The V gene's germline CDR1 is SNHLY and CDR2 FYNNEI. With 3 bases removed from V and 0 bases from J, the gap between germline ends came to 6 bases. This CDR3 comprises 14 residues. The CDR3 DNA reads as TGTGCCAGCAGTGACAGGGTCTCCTACAATGAGCAGTTCTTC. Residues: CASSDRVSYNEQFF. Using reference TRBV2 and TRBJ2-1 for the parts outside the CDR3, the full variable domain is EPEVTQTPSHQVTQMGQEVILRCVPISNHLYFYWYRQILGQKVEFLVSFYNNEISEKSEIFDDQFSVERPDGSNFTLKIRSTKLEDSAMYFCASSDRVSYNEQFFGPGTRLTVL.

This chain connects TRBV28 to TRBJ1-4; 7 nucleotides match TRBD1. The CDR3 totals 13 residues. The V and J ends lost 4 bases and 7 bases, in that order; junction bases with no gene match: 3. Per the germline V gene, CDR1 is MDHEN and CDR2 is SYDVKM. The CDR3 region has the DNA TGTGCCAGCAGTTCGACAGGGATTGAAAAACTGTTTTTT. This sequence encodes CASSSTGIEKLFF.

Remarks on this clone: One junction end disagrees with the germline gene, perhaps due to a read error. The rearrangement joins TRBV27 to TRBJ2-7; 10 bases line up with TRBD1. CDR3 length: 15 residues. Germline assignment: CDR1 MNHEY and CDR2 SMNVEV (reference sequence). The CDR3 sequence: CASSLSTGGRYEQYF. In nucleotides, the CDR3 is TGTGCCAGCAGCTTATCGACAGGGGGCCGGTACGAGCAGTACTTC.

The J gene is TRBJ2-7, the V gene TRBV7-8; 8 bases map to TRBD1. CDR1 SGHVS and CDR2 FQNEAQ come from the germline V gene. V was clipped by 5 bases and J by 1 base; unmatched bases: 4. The CDR3 has 14 amino acids. CDR3 DNA sequence: TGTGCCAGCAGCACGACAGGGGCATCCTACGAGCAGTACTTC. As protein: CASSTTGASYEQYF. Using reference TRBV7-8 and TRBJ2-7 for the parts outside the CDR3, the full variable domain is GAGVSQSPRYKVAKRGQDVALRCDPISGHVSLFWYQQALGQGPEFLTYFQNEAQLDKSGLPSDRFFAERPEGSVSTLKIQRTQQEDSAVYLCASSTTGASYEQYFGPGTRLTVT.

The CDR3 nucleotides read TGCGCCAGCAGCTTGGCGGGGGGCCCCGATACGCAGTATTTT. Its translation is CASSLAGGPDTQYF. The chain carries TRBV5-1 and TRBJ2-3, with D perhaps TRBD2 (7 bases). Germline V gene lookup returns CDR1 SGHRS and CDR2 YFSETQ. The CDR3 has 14 residues. The V end lost 0 bases, the J end lost 6 bases, and 11 bases lay between the germline ends.

This clone was recorded a few times. The gene calls are TRBV28 and TRBJ1-3, with a possible D match to TRBD1 (6 bases). The CDR3 is made up of 17 amino acids. V was clipped by 2 bases and J by 0 bases, with 14 bases between them. Germline V lookup: CDR1 MDHEN, CDR2 SYDVKM. CDR3 sequence (DNA): TGTGCCAGCAGTTTAGGGGGTGGACAGAGCTCTGGAAACACCATATATTTT. This gives the protein CASSLGGGQSSGNTIYF.

The chain joins TRBV21-1 to TRBJ2-5; TRBD2 is taken as the D call from the table, unchecked against the DNA. TRBV21-1 is assigned pseudogene status. The CDR3 covers 14 residues. CDR3 loop: CASPGWRTQETQYF. The DNA of the CDR3 is TGTGCCAGCCCCGGGTGGAGGACGCAAGAGACCCAGTACTTC.

DNA for the CDR3: TGTGCCAGCACCCAAGCGGGGACGCATTCACCCCTCCACTTT. It specifies CASTQAGTHSPLHF. The gene calls are TRBV6-5 and TRBJ1-6; a possible D gene is TRBD1 (5 bases). Germline-derived CDR1 and CDR2 are MNHEY and SVGAGI. The CDR3 spans 14 residues. The ends were cut back, 7 bases at V and 8 bases at J, with 15 bases in the middle.

In this sample, this clone turned up a few times. The V gene is TRBV7-2, the J gene TRBJ1-2; 11 nucleotides align to TRBD1. V lost 1 base and J lost 8; bases outside the gene matches: 6. In germline, CDR1 is SGHTA, CDR2 FQGNSA. The CDR3 consists of 15 residues. The CDR3 here is CASSLVGTGGRGYTF. CDR3 sequence (DNA): TGTGCCAGCAGCTTAGTGGGGACAGGGGGTCGAGGCTACACCTTC.

CDR3 nucleotide sequence: TGTGCCACAAAAGGACTAGCGGACTACAATGAGCAGTTCTTC. This translates into CATKGLADYNEQFF. This sequence joins TRBV19 and TRBJ2-1; 10 nucleotides align to TRBD2. The CDR3 is 14 amino acids. Germline assignment: CDR1 LNHDA and CDR2 SQIVND (reference sequence). V trimming: 10 bases; J trimming: 3 bases; junction bases outside the gene matches: 6.

The chain joins TRBV29-1 to TRBJ2-1, with TRBD2 identical over 9 bases. Unmatched junction bases numbered 14, after V lost 7 bases and J lost 13 bases. This CDR3 region has 13 residues. The germline CDR1 and CDR2 sequences are SQVTM and ANQGSEA. This CDR3 reads CSAGSGRNILQFF. CDR3 nucleotide sequence: TGCAGCGCCGGAAGCGGGAGGAATATTTTACAGTTCTTC.

A note on this clone: Within the sample, other DNA sequences also encode this same CDR3. CDR3 sequence: CASSLGLAGAPGETQYF. The CDR3 nucleotides read TGTGCCAGCTCCCTTGGACTAGCGGGAGCCCCGGGTGAGACCCAGTACTTC. This chain joins TRBV18 and TRBJ2-5; 13 bases are a match to TRBD2. Germline V gene lookup returns CDR1 KGHSH and CDR2 LQKENI. The CDR3 is 17 amino acids. V gave up 6 bases and J gave up 5 bases; unmatched junction bases: 12.

V and J are TRBV7-9 and TRBJ2-2, with 8 bases matching TRBD1. The V gene end was trimmed by 5 bases and the J gene end by 2 bases; junction bases not matched to a gene: 4. The length of the CDR3 is 15 residues. In germline, CDR1 is SEHNR, CDR2 FQNEAQ (reference sequence). CDR3 loop: CASSRTGYNTGELFF. DNA of the CDR3: TGTGCCAGCAGCAGGACAGGGTATAACACCGGGGAGCTGTTTTTT.

This clone has just a few counts. The chain uses TRBV4-2 and TRBJ1-4; no definite D call. V was trimmed by 4 bases and J by 4 bases, leaving 10 bases between them. The CDR3 is made up of 14 amino acids. Germline V lookup: CDR1 LGHNA, CDR2 YNFKEQ. CDR3: CASSRASVNEKLFF. In nucleotides, the CDR3 is TGTGCCAGCAGCCGTGCGTCTGTTAATGAAAAACTGTTTTTT.

V gene TRBV11-2 combines with J gene TRBJ2-7; the D gene is possibly TRBD2 (5 bases). V was cut by 5 bases and J by 3 bases, with 8 bases left in between. The CDR3 covers 12 residues. Germline V gene sequence: CDR1 SGHAT, CDR2 FQNNGV. The CDR3 sequence: CASSISGYEQYF. CDR3 nucleotide sequence: TGTGCCAGCAGCATAAGCGGCTACGAGCAGTACTTC.

V usage is TRBV7-9 and J usage is TRBJ1-2; the match to TRBD1 covers 9 bases. Per germline, CDR1 SEHNR and CDR2 FQNEAQ (reference sequence). The trim removed 5 bases at V and 4 bases at J, leaving 2 bases unmatched. The CDR3 loop spans 13 amino acids. The chain's CDR3 is CASSLTGGYGYTF. Written as DNA, the CDR3 is TGTGCCAGCAGCCTGACAGGGGGCTATGGCTACACCTTC. Supplemented by reference TRBV7-9 and TRBJ1-2, the full variable domain reads DTGVSQNPRHKITKRGQNVTFRCDPISEHNRLYWYRQTLGQGPEFLTYFQNEAQLEKSRLLSDRFSAERPKGSFSTLEIQRTEQGDSAMYLCASSLTGGYGYTFGSGTRLTVV.

The V gene is TRBV6-1, the J gene TRBJ2-1; TRBD2 matches at 7 bases. The J segment lost 3 bases and the V segment lost 10 bases, leaving 3 bases of the junction unmatched. The CDR3 runs to 12 residues. Germline loops: CDR1 MNHNS, CDR2 SASEGT. The DNA of the CDR3 is TGTGCCATCTCGGGGGGCTACAATGAGCAGTTCTTC. This encodes CAISGGYNEQFF.

This sequence joins TRBV10-3 and TRBJ2-1, with 8 nucleotides matching TRBD2. V lost 0 bases, J lost 9 bases, and 1 base stayed unmatched. Germline CDR1 is ENHRY and CDR2 is SYGVKD. The CDR3 is 13 residues long. CDR3 coding DNA: TGTGCCATCAGTGAGTCGAGCGGGAGTGAGCAGTTCTTC. It encodes CAISESSGSEQFF.

This clone was picked up a small number of times. The chain recombines TRBV5-4 with TRBJ2-7, with 13 bases identical to TRBD2. The CDR3 is 16 residues long. After removal of 0 bases from V and 2 bases from J, the junction contained 2 bases not matched to a gene. Per the germline V gene, CDR1 is SGHNT and CDR2 is YYREEE (reference sequence). CDR3 amino acids: CASSLGLAGGPYEQYF. CDR3 bases: TGTGCCAGCAGCTTGGGACTAGCGGGAGGTCCCTACGAGCAGTACTTC.

Notes on this clone: At one end the junction does not follow the germline gene, possibly because of a read error. The chain combines TRBV5-1 with TRBJ2-3, with D unresolved. Per germline, CDR1 SGHRS and CDR2 YFSETQ. The length of the CDR3 is 11 residues. The CDR3 sequence is CASRLLDTQYF. As DNA, the CDR3 is TGCGCCAGCCGCTTACTAGATACGCAGTATTTT. The variable domain in full, with the rest retrieved from reference TRBV5-1 and TRBJ2-3, is KAGVTQTPRYLIKTRGQQVTLSCSPISGHRSVSWYQQTPGQGLQFLFEYFSETQRNKGNFPGRFSGRQFSNSRSEMNVSTLELGDSALYLCASRLLDTQYFGPGTRLTVL.

The chain has TRBV7-9 and TRBJ1-1; D gene ambiguous. CDR1 and CDR2 (germline): SEHNR, FQNEAQ (reference sequence). V was clipped by 2 bases and J by 8 bases, with 6 bases between them. This CDR3 spans 11 amino acids. CDR3 sequence: CASSLFEEAFF. The CDR3 DNA sequence: TGTGCCAGCAGCTTATTTGAGGAAGCTTTCTTT.

The chain's CDR3 is CASSLRESQTDTQYF. CDR3 nucleotide sequence: TGTGCCAGCAGTCTACGGGAGAGCCAGACAGATACGCAGTATTTT. The chain has TRBV2 and TRBJ2-3; D is perhaps TRBD2 (6 bases). This CDR3 region has 15 residues. Per germline, CDR1 SNHLY and CDR2 FYNNEI. V was pared by 5 bases and J by 3 bases, with 15 bases between.

The V call is TRBV28, the J call TRBJ2-2, with 8 bases matching TRBD2. V lost 7 bases, J lost 3 bases, and 7 bases stayed unmatched. Germline-derived CDR1 and CDR2 are MDHEN and SYDVKM. The CDR3 has 15 amino acids. CDR3 sequence: CASTGTSWYTGELFF. DNA of the CDR3: TGTGCCAGCACTGGGACTAGTTGGTACACCGGGGAGCTGTTTTTT.

This chain connects TRBV28 to TRBJ1-2; D unresolved. This CDR3 has 12 residues. Trimming took off 2 bases at V and 3 bases at J, with 4 bases between the two ends. Looked up from germline, CDR1 is MDHEN and CDR2 is SYDVKM. Here the CDR3 reads CASSLGHYGYTF. The CDR3 bases are TGTGCCAGCAGTTTAGGGCACTATGGCTACACCTTC.